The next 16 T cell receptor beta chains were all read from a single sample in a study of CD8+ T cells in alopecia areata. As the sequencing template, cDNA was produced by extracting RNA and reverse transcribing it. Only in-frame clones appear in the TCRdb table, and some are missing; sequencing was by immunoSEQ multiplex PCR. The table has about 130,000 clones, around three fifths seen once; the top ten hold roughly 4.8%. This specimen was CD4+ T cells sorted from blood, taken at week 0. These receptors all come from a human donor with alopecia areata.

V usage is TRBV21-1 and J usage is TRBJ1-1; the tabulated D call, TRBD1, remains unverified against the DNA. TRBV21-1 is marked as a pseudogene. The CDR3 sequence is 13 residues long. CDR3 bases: TGTGCCAGCAGTCCTGACAGGGGCACTGAAGCTTTCTTT. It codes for CASSPDRGTEAFF.

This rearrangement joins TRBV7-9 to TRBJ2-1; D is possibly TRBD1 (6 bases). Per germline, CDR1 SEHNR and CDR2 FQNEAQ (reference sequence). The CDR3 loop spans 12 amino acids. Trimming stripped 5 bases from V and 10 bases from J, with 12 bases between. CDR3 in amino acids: CASSPDRREQFF. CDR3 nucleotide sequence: TGTGCCAGCAGCCCTGACAGGAGGGAGCAGTTCTTC.

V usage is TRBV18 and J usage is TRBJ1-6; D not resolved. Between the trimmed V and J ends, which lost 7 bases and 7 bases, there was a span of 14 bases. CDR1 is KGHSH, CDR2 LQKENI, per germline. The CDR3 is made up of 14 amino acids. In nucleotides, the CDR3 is TGTGCCAGCTGTATCCGGGATCTGAATTCACCCCTCCACTTT. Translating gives CASCIRDLNSPLHF.

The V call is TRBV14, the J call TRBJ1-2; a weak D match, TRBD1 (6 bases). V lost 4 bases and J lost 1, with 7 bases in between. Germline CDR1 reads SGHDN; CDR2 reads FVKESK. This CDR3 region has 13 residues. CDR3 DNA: TGTGCCAGCAGCCTGGACAGTAACTATGGCTACACCTTC. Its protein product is CASSLDSNYGYTF.

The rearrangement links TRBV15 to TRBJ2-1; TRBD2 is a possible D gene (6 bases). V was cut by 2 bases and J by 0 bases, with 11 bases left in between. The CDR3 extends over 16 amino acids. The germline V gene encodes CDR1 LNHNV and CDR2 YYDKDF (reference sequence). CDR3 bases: TGTGCCACCAGCAGATCCAGGGAGGCCTCCTACAATGAGCAGTTCTTC. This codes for CATSRSREASYNEQFF.

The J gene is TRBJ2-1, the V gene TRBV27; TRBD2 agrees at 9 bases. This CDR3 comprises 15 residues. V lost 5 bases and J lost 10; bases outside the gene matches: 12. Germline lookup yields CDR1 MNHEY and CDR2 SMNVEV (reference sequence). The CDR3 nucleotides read TGTGCCAGCAGTCCTGTGCTAGCGGGATGGGACGAGCAGTTCTTC. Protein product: CASSPVLAGWDEQFF.

The chain's CDR3 is CASGGSRFSTDTQYF. The CDR3 bases are TGTGCCAGCGGGGGGAGCAGGTTCTCCACAGATACGCAGTATTTT. This sequence joins TRBV28 and TRBJ2-3, with D tentatively TRBD2 (6 bases). The CDR3 has 15 residues. V was trimmed by 8 bases and J by 2 bases, leaving 17 bases between them. CDR1 and CDR2 from the germline V gene are MDHEN and SYDVKM.

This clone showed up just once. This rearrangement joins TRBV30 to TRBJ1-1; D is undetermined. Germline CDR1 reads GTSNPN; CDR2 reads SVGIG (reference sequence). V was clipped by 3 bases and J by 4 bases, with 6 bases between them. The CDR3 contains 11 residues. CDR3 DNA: TGTGCCTGGAGCCCTCGCACTGAAGCTTTCTTT. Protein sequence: CAWSPRTEAFF.

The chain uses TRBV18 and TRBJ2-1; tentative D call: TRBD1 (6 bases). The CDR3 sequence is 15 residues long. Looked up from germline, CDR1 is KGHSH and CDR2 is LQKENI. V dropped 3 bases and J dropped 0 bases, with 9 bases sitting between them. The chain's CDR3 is CASSPDRSSYNEQFF. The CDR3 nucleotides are TGTGCCAGCTCACCTGACAGGAGCTCCTACAATGAGCAGTTCTTC.

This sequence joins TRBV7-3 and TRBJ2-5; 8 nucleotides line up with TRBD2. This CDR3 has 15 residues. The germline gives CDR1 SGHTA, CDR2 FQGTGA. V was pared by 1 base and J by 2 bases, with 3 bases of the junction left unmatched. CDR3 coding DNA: TGTGCCAGCAGCTTAAGTAGCGGGGTACAAGAGACCCAGTACTTC. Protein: CASSLSSGVQETQYF.

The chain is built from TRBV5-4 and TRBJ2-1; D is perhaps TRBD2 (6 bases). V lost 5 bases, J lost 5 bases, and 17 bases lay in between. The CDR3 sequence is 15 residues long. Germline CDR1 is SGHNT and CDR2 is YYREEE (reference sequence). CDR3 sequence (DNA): TGTGCCAGCAGGAGGATTGTAGCGGCGGACAATGAGCAGTTCTTC. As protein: CASRRIVAADNEQFF.

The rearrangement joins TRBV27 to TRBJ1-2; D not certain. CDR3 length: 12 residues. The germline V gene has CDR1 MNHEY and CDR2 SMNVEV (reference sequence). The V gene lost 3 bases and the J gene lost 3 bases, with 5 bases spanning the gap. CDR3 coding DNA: TGTGCCAGCAGTTTTGCTGACTATGGCTACACCTTC. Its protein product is CASSFADYGYTF.

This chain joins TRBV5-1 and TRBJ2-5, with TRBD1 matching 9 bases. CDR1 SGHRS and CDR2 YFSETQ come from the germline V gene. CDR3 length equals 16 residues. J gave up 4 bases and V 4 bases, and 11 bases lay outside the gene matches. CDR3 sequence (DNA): TGCGCCAGCAGCCCGGCCGTGGGACAGGGAGTAGAGACCCAGTACTTC. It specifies CASSPAVGQGVETQYF.

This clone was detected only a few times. The CDR3 DNA follows: TGTGCCAGCAGTGGGAGGAAGGCAATCGGGGGCAATGAGCAGTTCTTC. It specifies CASSGRKAIGGNEQFF. The chain links TRBV2 to TRBJ2-1; D may be TRBD2 (6 bases). This CDR3 has 16 amino acids. Germline CDR1 is SNHLY and CDR2 is FYNNEI. Between the trimmed V and J ends, which lost 4 bases and 6 bases, there was a span of 19 bases. The complete variable domain, with remaining parts taken from reference TRBV2 and TRBJ2-1, reads EPEVTQTPSHQVTQMGQEVILRCVPISNHLYFYWYRQILGQKVEFLVSFYNNEISEKSEIFDDQFSVERPDGSNFTLKIRSTKLEDSAMYFCASSGRKAIGGNEQFFGPGTRLTVL.

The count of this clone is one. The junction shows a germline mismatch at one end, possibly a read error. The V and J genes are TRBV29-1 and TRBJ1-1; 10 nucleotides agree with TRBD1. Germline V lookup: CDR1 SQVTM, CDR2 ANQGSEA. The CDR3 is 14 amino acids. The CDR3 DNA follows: TGCAGCGCCCGGGACAGGGGTCGGAACGCTGAAGCTTTCTTT. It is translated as CSARDRGRNAEAFF.

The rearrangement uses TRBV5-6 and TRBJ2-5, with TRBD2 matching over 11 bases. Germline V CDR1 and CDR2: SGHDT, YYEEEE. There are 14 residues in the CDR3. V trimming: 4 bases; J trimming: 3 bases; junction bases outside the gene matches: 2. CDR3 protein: CASSGGLAEETQYF. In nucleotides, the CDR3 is TGTGCCAGCAGCGGGGGACTAGCGGAAGAGACCCAGTACTTC. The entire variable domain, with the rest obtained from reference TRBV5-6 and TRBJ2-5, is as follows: DAGVTQSPTHLIKTRGQQVTLRCSPKSGHDTVSWYQQALGQGPQFIFQYYEEEERQRGNFPDRFSGHQFPNYSSELNVNALLLGDSALYLCASSGGLAEETQYFGPGTRLLVL.